These 27 T cell receptor beta chains originate from one sample sequenced in a study of T-cell memory formation after mild COVID-19 (TCRdb year 2021). The library relied on 5' RACE. The run used an Illumina NovaSeq 6000. Using fastp trimming at Q25 and MiXCR clonotype assembly, TCRdb reanalyzed the public sequencing data and kept in-frame beta chains. Each CDR3 protein gets just one entry, which takes the most common genes and DNA from the rows behind it. For this sample the table gives around 210,000 distinct CDR3 sequences, of which over 9% were detected only once. Roughly 3.5% of the sample is in the top ten clones. Sample: PBMCs or a T cell subset sorted from them (not recorded which). These receptors were collected from a man younger than 35 who had mild COVID-19 (a few samples of this study predate the infection). The sample titles of this study are shuffled in the database, so cell type and time point are left out; the donor was told from shared clones.

This clonotype came up a few times. This chain joins TRBV5-6 and TRBJ1-1, with 7 bases identical to TRBD1. The CDR3 is 14 residues long. Per the germline V gene, CDR1 is SGHDT and CDR2 is YYEEEE. V lost 3 bases, J lost 3 bases, and 5 bases stayed unmatched. In DNA form, the CDR3 reads TGTGCCAGCAGCTCCCGGGACAGTGACACTGAAGCTTTCTTT. It codes for CASSSRDSDTEAFF.

This clonotype was counted at least ten times. This CDR3 reads CASVLSTVVRGGYTF. The CDR3 nucleotides are TGTGCCAGCGTCCTCTCCACCGTTGTGAGGGGTGGCTACACCTTC. The chain links TRBV25-1 to TRBJ1-2, with D maybe TRBD1 (5 bases). The CDR3 has 15 amino acids. V dropped 8 bases and J dropped 7 bases, with 23 bases sitting between them. Per the germline V gene, CDR1 is MGHDK and CDR2 is SYGVNS.

This clonotype occurred a few times. This chain connects TRBV20-1 to TRBJ1-3, with unresolved D. Germline CDR1 and CDR2: DFQATT and SNEGSKA (reference sequence). The CDR3 is 15 amino acids. The V and J ends lost 1 base and 3 bases respectively, with 13 bases between them. The CDR3 DNA reads as TGCAGTGCTAGAGCCCGAGGGAAGAGTGGAAACACCATATATTTT. Amino acid sequence: CSARARGKSGNTIYF.

This chain uses TRBV27 with TRBJ2-1; 10 bases are shared with TRBD2. The V segment lost 4 bases and the J segment 13 bases; nucleotides outside the gene matches: 7. The CDR3 contains 13 residues. The germline V gene encodes CDR1 MNHEY and CDR2 SMNVEV (reference sequence). CDR3 in DNA: TGTGCCAGCAGTTCGCAAGCGGGGGGGCCTCAGTTCTTC. Translated: CASSSQAGGPQFF.

This clonotype was recorded a few times. The rearrangement links TRBV5-1 to TRBJ1-4; no reliable D call. Trimming pared 2 bases from V and 7 bases from J, leaving 15 bases between. The CDR3 length is 15 residues. From germline, CDR1 is SGHRS and CDR2 YFSETQ. CDR3 residues: CASSFGGSRFEKLFF. The CDR3 nucleotides read TGCGCCAGCAGCTTCGGCGGCAGTCGCTTTGAAAAACTGTTTTTT.

Many counts were recorded for this clonotype. CDR3 amino acids: CASSLAQLAGEQFF. CDR3 DNA: TGTGCCAGCAGTTTAGCCCAACTAGCGGGGGAGCAGTTCTTC. V usage is TRBV12-3 or TRBV12-4 and J usage is TRBJ2-1; 10 positions match TRBD2. The CDR3 has 14 residues. J gave up 10 bases and V 0 bases, and 3 bases lay outside the gene matches.

V and J are TRBV11-1 and TRBJ2-1; D gene uncertain. V was trimmed by 3 bases and J by 8 bases, leaving 11 bases between them. CDR1 is SGHAT, CDR2 FQDESV, per germline (reference sequence). The CDR3 sequence is 13 residues long. The CDR3 coding sequence is TGTGCCAGCAGCTTCGAACAGTCTCATGAGCAGTTCTTC. Translation: CASSFEQSHEQFF.

The V gene is TRBV13, the J gene TRBJ2-5; D gene uncertain. Germline V gene data show CDR1 as PRHDT and CDR2 as FYEKMQ (reference sequence). The CDR3 consists of 15 residues. Trimming removed 0 bases from V and 3 bases from J, with 11 bases in between. CDR3 in amino acids: CASSLGTTNKETQYF. As DNA, the CDR3 is TGTGCCAGCAGCTTAGGGACAACAAACAAAGAGACCCAGTACTTC.

V and J are TRBV25-1 and TRBJ2-6; D remains ambiguous. The V and J ends lost 3 bases and 0 bases respectively, with 3 bases between them. The CDR3 extends over 14 amino acids. Looked up from germline, CDR1 is MGHDK and CDR2 is SYGVNS. In nucleotides, the CDR3 is TGTGCCAGCAGTGACAACTCTGGGGCCAACGTCCTGACTTTC. Its protein is CASSDNSGANVLTF. The full variable domain, in which reference TRBV25-1 and TRBJ2-6 provide the parts outside the CDR3, is EADIYQTPRYLVIGTGKKITLECSQTMGHDKMYWYQQDPGMELHLIHYSYGVNSTEKGDLSSESTVSRIRTEHFPLTLESARPSHTSQYLCASSDNSGANVLTFGAGSRLTVL.

This clonotype was seen a few times. The CDR3 reads CASSIVGQPPLHF. Here the CDR3 DNA reads TGTGCCAGTAGTATAGTAGGACAGCCACCCCTCCACTTT. This chain joins TRBV19 and TRBJ1-6; TRBD1 might be the D (6 bases). The CDR3 loop spans 13 amino acids. CDR1 and CDR2 (germline): LNHDA, SQIVND (reference sequence). Trimming cost V 1 base and J 11 bases, with 9 bases left between them.

This clonotype was detected many times. V usage is TRBV5-1 and J usage is TRBJ2-2; TRBD2 might be the D (6 bases). The CDR3 is 15 residues long. Germline V gene lookup returns CDR1 SGHRS and CDR2 YFSETQ. Trimming shortened V by 1 base and J by 4 bases, and 11 bases separated the two germline ends. CDR3 sequence (DNA): TGCGCCAGCAGCTTGTCCTACGGGGGCACCGGGGAGCTGTTTTTT. Protein: CASSLSYGGTGELFF.

This chain links TRBV4-3 with TRBJ1-1; no definite D call. V dropped 4 bases and J dropped 9 bases, with 21 bases sitting between them. In germline, CDR1 is LGHNA, CDR2 YSLEER. The CDR3 contains 15 residues. This CDR3 is CASSPSDGRGGKAFF. CDR3 coding DNA: TGCGCCAGCAGCCCCTCCGATGGTCGGGGAGGGAAAGCTTTCTTT.

The CDR3 coding sequence is TGCAGTGCTAGAGTCCCGGGACAGAACACTGAAGCTTTCTTT. Protein product: CSARVPGQNTEAFF. The J gene is TRBJ1-1, the V gene TRBV20-1, with a weak D call TRBD1 (6 bases). This CDR3 is built from 14 residues. Between the trimmed V and J ends, which lost 1 base and 1 base, there was a span of 10 bases. Germline CDR1 and CDR2: DFQATT and SNEGSKA (reference sequence).

This clonotype was found a few times. The gene calls are TRBV5-1 and TRBJ1-1, with 10 nucleotides matching TRBD1. The CDR3 extends over 15 amino acids. Looked up from germline, CDR1 is SGHRS and CDR2 is YFSETQ. Trimming at V came to 4 bases and at J to 5 bases, leaving 8 bases not matched to a gene. The CDR3 protein is CASSQQTGGKTEAFF. The CDR3 nucleotides are TGCGCCAGCAGCCAACAGACAGGGGGCAAAACTGAAGCTTTCTTT.

This clonotype was detected a few times. The chain uses TRBV4-3 and TRBJ1-2; D not resolved. V dropped 0 bases and J dropped 5 bases, with 16 bases sitting between them. The CDR3 sequence is 16 residues long. The germline V gene has CDR1 LGHNA and CDR2 YSLEER. The CDR3 sequence: CASSQDTGSRWYGYTF. DNA for the CDR3: TGCGCCAGCAGCCAAGATACCGGGAGTAGGTGGTATGGCTACACCTTC.

The chain links TRBV12-3 or TRBV12-4 to TRBJ2-7; 9 bases match TRBD1. V was pared by 10 bases and J by 0 bases, with 10 bases of the junction left unmatched. The CDR3 is 15 residues long. CDR3 sequence reads: CATSRQGVGSYEQYF. The DNA for the CDR3 is TGTGCCACCTCACGACAGGGGGTCGGCTCCTACGAGCAGTACTTC.

In this sample, this clonotype turned up a few times. This chain uses TRBV7-2 with TRBJ2-5; 9 bases match TRBD2. The germline CDR1 and CDR2 sequences are SGHTA and FQGNSA. This CDR3 spans 14 amino acids. V shed 7 bases and J 4 bases; nucleotides not matched to a gene: 7. CDR3 sequence: CASTAGGGLETQYF. In DNA, the CDR3 is TGTGCCAGCACCGCGGGGGGGGGTTTAGAGACCCAGTACTTC.

This clonotype was observed a few times. This chain uses TRBV18 with TRBJ2-7, with D hard to call. V gave up 6 bases and J gave up 0 bases, with 12 bases separating them. The CDR3 runs to 14 residues. Looked up from germline, CDR1 is KGHSH and CDR2 is LQKENI. CDR3 sequence (DNA): TGTGCCAGCTCGTCGAGCCGGTCCTCCTACGAGCAGTACTTC. Its translation: CASSSSRSSYEQYF.

This clonotype was seen repeatedly, ten times or more. The chain links TRBV7-9 to TRBJ1-6, with D perhaps matching TRBD1 (5 bases). Per germline, CDR1 SEHNR and CDR2 FQNEAQ (reference sequence). V was trimmed by 4 bases and J by 6 bases, leaving 19 bases between them. The CDR3 is made up of 17 amino acids. The CDR3 reads CASSSLKFQGINSPLHF. CDR3 bases: TGTGCCAGCAGCTCACTCAAATTCCAGGGTATTAATTCACCCCTCCACTTT. Using reference TRBV7-9 and TRBJ1-6 for the parts outside the CDR3, the full variable domain is DTGVSQNPRHKITKRGQNVTFRCDPISEHNRLYWYRQTLGQGPEFLTYFQNEAQLEKSRLLSDRFSAERPKGSFSTLEIQRTEQGDSAMYLCASSSLKFQGINSPLHFGNGTRLTVT.

The sample holds many counts of this clonotype. The V and J genes are TRBV12-3 or TRBV12-4 and TRBJ1-5; D may be TRBD1 (5 bases). The ends were cut back, 6 bases at V and 4 bases at J, with 13 bases in the middle. The CDR3 spans 14 residues. The CDR3 region is CASSPWGLNQPQHF. CDR3 nucleotide sequence: TGTGCCAGCAGCCCTTGGGGCCTGAATCAGCCCCAGCATTTT.

This clonotype occurred many times. The DNA for the CDR3 is TGTGCCACCAGCAGCACAGGGTACCAAAACATTCAGTACTTC. It specifies CATSSTGYQNIQYF. The V gene is TRBV15, the J gene TRBJ2-4; perhaps TRBD1 as D (6 bases). CDR3 size: 14 residues. Germline CDR1 LNHNV, CDR2 YYDKDF (reference sequence). V lost 3 bases to trimming and J lost 5 bases, with 11 bases between them.

This chain connects TRBV7-9 to TRBJ1-4, with D tentatively TRBD1 (5 bases). The germline V gene has CDR1 SEHNR and CDR2 FQNEAQ (reference sequence). CDR3 length: 14 amino acids. Trimming removed 3 bases from V and 8 bases from J, with 13 bases in between. CDR3 residues: CASSLGTGVEKLFF. As DNA, the CDR3 is TGTGCCAGCAGCTTGGGGACCGGCGTGGAAAAACTGTTTTTT.

As to this clonotype: Sequence at one end of the junction differs from germline and may be a read error. This chain uses TRBV6-5 with TRBJ1-5, with unresolved D. The germline V gene has CDR1 MNHEY and CDR2 SVGAGI. The CDR3 sequence is 14 residues long. The CDR3 DNA reads as TGTGCCAGCAGTTACTCCTTCAGCAATCAGCCCCAGCAATTT. As protein: CASSYSFSNQPQQF.

At least ten counts were recorded for this clonotype. The CDR3 nucleotides read TGCAGTGCTAGACAGGGGCAAGAGACCCAGTACTTC. Its translation: CSARQGQETQYF. The V gene is TRBV20-1, the J gene TRBJ2-5; TRBD1 might be the D (6 bases). V gave up 2 bases and J gave up 2 bases, with 6 bases separating them. Germline CDR1 is DFQATT and CDR2 is SNEGSKA (reference sequence). The CDR3 is 12 residues long.

This clonotype was picked up many times. The chain carries TRBV6-6 and TRBJ2-2; D may match TRBD1 or TRBD2 (5 bases each). CDR3 length equals 14 residues. Trimming stripped 2 bases from V and 7 bases from J, with 11 bases between. Germline loops: CDR1 MNHNY, CDR2 SVGAGI (reference sequence). The chain's CDR3 is CASSYGGRNGELFF. CDR3 in DNA: TGTGCCAGCAGTTACGGGGGTAGGAACGGGGAGCTGTTTTTT.

The chain carries TRBV7-2 and TRBJ1-1; D gene unclear. Germline values: CDR1 SGHTA, CDR2 FQGNSA. The V gene lost 5 bases and the J gene lost 0 bases, with 10 bases spanning the gap. This CDR3 region has 14 residues. This chain's CDR3 is CASSPGVMNTEAFF. CDR3 in DNA: TGTGCCAGCAGCCCCGGGGTCATGAACACTGAAGCTTTCTTT.

CDR3 coding DNA: TGTGCCAGCAGCCTGAGGTGGTTGAGGAATAATTCACCCCTCCACTTT. Amino acid sequence: CASSLRWLRNNSPLHF. The chain joins TRBV6-5 to TRBJ1-6; D is ambiguous. The CDR3 runs to 16 residues. Per the germline V gene, CDR1 is MNHEY and CDR2 is SVGAGI. V lost 6 bases and J lost 5, with 17 bases in between.